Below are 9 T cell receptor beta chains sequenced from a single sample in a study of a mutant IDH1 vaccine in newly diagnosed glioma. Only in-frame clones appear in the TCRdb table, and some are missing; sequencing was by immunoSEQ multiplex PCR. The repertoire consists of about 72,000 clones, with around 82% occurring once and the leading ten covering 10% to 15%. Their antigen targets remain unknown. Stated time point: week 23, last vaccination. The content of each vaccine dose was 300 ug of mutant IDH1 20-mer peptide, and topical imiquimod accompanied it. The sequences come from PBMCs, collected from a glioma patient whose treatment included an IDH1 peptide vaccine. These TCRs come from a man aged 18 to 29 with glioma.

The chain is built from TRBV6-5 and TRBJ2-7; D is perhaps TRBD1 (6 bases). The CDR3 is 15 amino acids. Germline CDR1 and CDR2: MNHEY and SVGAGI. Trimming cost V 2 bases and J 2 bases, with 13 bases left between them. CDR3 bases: TGTGCCAGCAGTTACCGCGGACAGTTCCCCTACGAGCAGTACTTC. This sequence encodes CASSYRGQFPYEQYF.

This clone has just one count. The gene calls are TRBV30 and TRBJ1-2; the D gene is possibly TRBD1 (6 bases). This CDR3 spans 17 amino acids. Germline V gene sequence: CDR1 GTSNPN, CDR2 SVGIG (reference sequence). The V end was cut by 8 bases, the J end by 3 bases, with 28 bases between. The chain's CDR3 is CAGLLGGGGESDYGYTF. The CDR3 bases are TGTGCCGGACTCCTTGGGGGAGGGGGGGAAAGTGACTATGGCTACACCTTC.

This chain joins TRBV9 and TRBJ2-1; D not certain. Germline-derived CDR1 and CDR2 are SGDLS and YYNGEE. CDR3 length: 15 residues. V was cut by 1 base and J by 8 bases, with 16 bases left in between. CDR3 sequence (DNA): TGTGCCAGCAGCGTAACTACAGTAAGGTGGGATGAGCAGTTCTTC. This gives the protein CASSVTTVRWDEQFF.

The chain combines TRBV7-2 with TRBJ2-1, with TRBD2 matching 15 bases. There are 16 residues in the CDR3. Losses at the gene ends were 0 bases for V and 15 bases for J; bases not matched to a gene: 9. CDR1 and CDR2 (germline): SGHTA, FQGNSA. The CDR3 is CASSLAPGLAGGPPFF. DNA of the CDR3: TGTGCCAGCAGCTTAGCCCCGGGACTAGCGGGAGGCCCCCCGTTCTTC.

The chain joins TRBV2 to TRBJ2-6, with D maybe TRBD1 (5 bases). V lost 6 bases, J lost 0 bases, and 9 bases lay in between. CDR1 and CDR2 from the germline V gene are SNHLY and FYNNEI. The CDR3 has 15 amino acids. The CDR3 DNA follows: TGTGCCAGCAGCCGACAGAACTCTGGGGCCAACGTCCTGACTTTC. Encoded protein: CASSRQNSGANVLTF.

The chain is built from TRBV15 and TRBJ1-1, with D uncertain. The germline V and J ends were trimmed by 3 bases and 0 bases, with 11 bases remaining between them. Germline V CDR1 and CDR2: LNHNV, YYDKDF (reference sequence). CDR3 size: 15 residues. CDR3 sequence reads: CATSSLGQLNTEAFF. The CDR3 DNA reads TGTGCCACCAGCAGTCTAGGGCAGCTGAACACTGAAGCTTTCTTT.

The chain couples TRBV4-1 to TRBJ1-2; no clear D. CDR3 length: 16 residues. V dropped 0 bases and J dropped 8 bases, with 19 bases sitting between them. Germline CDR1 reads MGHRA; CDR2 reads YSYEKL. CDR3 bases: TGCGCCAGCAGCCAAGAGCTAGCCTTAGTCCTGGGCGGCTACACCTTC. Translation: CASSQELALVLGGYTF.

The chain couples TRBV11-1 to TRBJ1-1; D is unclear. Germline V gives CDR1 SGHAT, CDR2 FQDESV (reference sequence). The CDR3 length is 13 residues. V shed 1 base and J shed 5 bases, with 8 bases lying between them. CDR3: CASSLVERTEAFF. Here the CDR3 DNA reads TGTGCCAGCAGCTTAGTAGAGCGGACTGAAGCTTTCTTT.

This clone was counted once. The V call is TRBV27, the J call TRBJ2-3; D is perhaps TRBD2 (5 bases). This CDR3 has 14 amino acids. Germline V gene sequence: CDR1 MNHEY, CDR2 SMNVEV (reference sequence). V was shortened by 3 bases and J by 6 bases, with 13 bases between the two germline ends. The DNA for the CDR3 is TGTGCCAGCAGTTTTATCGAGGGTAGGGATACGCAGTATTTT. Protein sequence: CASSFIEGRDTQYF.